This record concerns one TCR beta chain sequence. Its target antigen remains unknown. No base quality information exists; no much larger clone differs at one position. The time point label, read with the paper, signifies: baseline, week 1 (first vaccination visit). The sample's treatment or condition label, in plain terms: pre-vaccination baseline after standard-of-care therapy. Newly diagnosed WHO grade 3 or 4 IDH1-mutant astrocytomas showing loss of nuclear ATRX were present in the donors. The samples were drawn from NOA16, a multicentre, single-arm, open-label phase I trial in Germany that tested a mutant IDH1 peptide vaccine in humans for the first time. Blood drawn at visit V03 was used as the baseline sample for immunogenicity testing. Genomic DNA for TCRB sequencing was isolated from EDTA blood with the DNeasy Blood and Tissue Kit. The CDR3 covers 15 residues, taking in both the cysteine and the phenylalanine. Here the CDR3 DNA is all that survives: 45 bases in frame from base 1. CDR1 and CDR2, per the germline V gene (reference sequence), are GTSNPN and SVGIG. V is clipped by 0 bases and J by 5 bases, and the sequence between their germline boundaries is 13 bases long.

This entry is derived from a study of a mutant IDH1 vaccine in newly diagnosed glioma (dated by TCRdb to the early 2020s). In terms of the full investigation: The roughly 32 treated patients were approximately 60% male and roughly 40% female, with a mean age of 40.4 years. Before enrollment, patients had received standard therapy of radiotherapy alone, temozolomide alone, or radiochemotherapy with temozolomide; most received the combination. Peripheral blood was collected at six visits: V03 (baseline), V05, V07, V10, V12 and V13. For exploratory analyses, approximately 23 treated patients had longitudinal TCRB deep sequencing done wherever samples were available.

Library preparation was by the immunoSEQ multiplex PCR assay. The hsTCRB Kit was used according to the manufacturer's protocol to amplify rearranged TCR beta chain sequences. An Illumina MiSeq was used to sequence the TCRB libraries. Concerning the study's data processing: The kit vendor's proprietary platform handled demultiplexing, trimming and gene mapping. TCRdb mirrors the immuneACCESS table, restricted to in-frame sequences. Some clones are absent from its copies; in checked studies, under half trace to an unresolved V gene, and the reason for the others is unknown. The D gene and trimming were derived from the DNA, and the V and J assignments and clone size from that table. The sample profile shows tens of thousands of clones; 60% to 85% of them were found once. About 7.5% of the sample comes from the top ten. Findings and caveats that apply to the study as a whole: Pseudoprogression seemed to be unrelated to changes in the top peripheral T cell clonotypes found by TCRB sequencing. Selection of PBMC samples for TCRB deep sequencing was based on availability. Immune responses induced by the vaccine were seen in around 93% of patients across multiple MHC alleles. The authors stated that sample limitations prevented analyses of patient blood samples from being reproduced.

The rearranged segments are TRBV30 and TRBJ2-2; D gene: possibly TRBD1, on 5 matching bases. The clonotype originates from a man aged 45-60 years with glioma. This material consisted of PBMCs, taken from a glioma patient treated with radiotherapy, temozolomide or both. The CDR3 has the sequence CAWSVYTRVTGELFF. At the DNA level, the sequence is TGTGCCTGGAGTGTATATACCAGGGTGACCGGGGAGCTGTTTTTT.